The source of this TCR beta chain is a study of CD8+ T cells in alopecia areata. Treatment in this sample: oral pan-JAK inhibitor, 5-10 mg twice daily. cDNA prepared by RNA extraction and subsequent reverse transcription served as the template for sequencing. Profiled with immunoSEQ multiplex PCR; TCRdb holds only in-frame clones, not every one. The sample holds 200,000 to 250,000 clones, roughly 66% seen once. V shed 4 bases and J shed 1 base, with 11 bases lying between them. The CDR3 runs to 14 residues. Germline V gene data show CDR1 as SGHTA and CDR2 as FQGNSA. The source was CD4+ T cells sorted from blood, collected at week 44, from a patient treated with tofacitinib. The V call is TRBV7-2, the J call TRBJ2-7, with D possibly being TRBD1 (6 bases). This receptor was taken from a human donor with alopecia areata. DNA for the CDR3: TGTGCCAGCAGCTATGACGGACAGTCCTACGAGCAGTACTTC. It is translated as CASSYDGQSYEQYF.